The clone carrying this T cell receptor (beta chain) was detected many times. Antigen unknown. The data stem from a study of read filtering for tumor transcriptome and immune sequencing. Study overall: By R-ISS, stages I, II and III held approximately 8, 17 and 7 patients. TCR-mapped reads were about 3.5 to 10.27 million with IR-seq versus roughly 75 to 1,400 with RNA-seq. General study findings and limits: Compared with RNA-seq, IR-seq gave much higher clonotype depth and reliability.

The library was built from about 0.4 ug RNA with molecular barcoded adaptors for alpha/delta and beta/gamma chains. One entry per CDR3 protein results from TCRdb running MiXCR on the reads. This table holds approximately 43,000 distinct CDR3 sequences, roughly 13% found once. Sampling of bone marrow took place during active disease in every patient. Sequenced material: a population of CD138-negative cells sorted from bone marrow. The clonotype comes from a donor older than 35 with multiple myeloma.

The CDR3 loop reads CASSLGDRGRETQYF. CDR3 DNA: TGTGCCAGCAGCTTAGGGGACAGGGGGCGGGAGACCCAGTACTTC. This chain links TRBV7-2 with TRBJ2-5, with 12 bases lining up with TRBD1. V shed 1 base, J shed 5 bases, and the junction held 2 bases outside the gene matches. CDR3 length: 15 amino acids. Germline V CDR1 and CDR2: SGHTA, FQGNSA.